Presented here are 19 T cell receptor beta chains from one specimen sequenced in a study of metastatic and nonmetastatic thyroid tumors. Thyroid surgery took place with no prior treatment in any patient. TCRdb reassembled clones from the PCR reads with MiXCR. This table holds about 50,000 clones, less than 5% found once. The sequencing sample was made of blood. These receptors all come from a female donor with papillary thyroid cancer or a benign thyroid nodule (not recorded which). Some clones in this sample may be carry-over from other donors' samples.

V is TRBV28 and J is TRBJ1-2; D may be TRBD1 (6 bases). The CDR3 has 16 amino acids. Trimming pared 7 bases from V and 4 bases from J, leaving 22 bases between. Germline CDR1 reads MDHEN; CDR2 reads SYDVKM. Written as DNA, the CDR3 is TGTGCCAGCACCCGATCGGGGGGCGCGGCCGGCTATGGCTACACCTTC. Amino acids: CASTRSGGAAGYGYTF.

This clone was recorded a few times. The genes are TRBV6-2 or TRBV6-3 and TRBJ1-6; 9 bases agree with TRBD1. The germline V gene has CDR1 MNHEY and CDR2 SVGEGT. V lost 2 bases and J lost 10; bases outside the gene matches: 6. This CDR3 spans 15 amino acids. CDR3 protein: CASSYGTGFDSPLHF. The CDR3 DNA reads TGTGCCAGCAGTTACGGGACAGGGTTTGACTCACCCCTCCACTTT.

This clone occurred many times. The chain couples TRBV10-3 to TRBJ2-7; D tentatively fits TRBD1 or TRBD2 (5 bases each). With 6 bases removed from V and 4 bases from J, the gap between germline ends came to 16 bases. CDR3 size: 14 residues. Germline V CDR1 and CDR2: ENHRY, SYGVKD. This CDR3 reads CAIRPGTPGYEQYF. CDR3 bases: TGTGCCATCAGACCCGGGACCCCCGGATACGAGCAGTACTTC.

With respect to this clone: The CDR3 does not end in the conserved phenylalanine or tryptophan, so this is likely a read error. This chain joins TRBV20-1 and TRBJ2-4; maybe TRBD2 (6 bases). Trimming stripped 0 bases from V and 5 bases from J, with 8 bases between. The CDR3 runs 13 residues. CDR1 is DFQATT and CDR2 is SNEGSKA in the germline V gene (reference sequence). CDR3 region: CSARDRGENIQYI. The CDR3 coding sequence is TGCAGTGCTAGAGACCGCGGGGAAAACATTCAGTACATC.

The chain recombines TRBV12-3 or TRBV12-4 with TRBJ2-2; TRBD2 aligns across 11 bases. J gave up 7 bases and V 7 bases, and 8 bases lay outside the gene matches. The CDR3 loop spans 15 amino acids. The CDR3 nucleotides are TGTGCCAGCAAACGACTAGCGGGACGGGGCGGGGAGCTGTTTTTT. It is translated as CASKRLAGRGGELFF.

This clone has at least ten counts. The chain recombines TRBV20-1 with TRBJ2-1; 10 bases match TRBD2. This CDR3 is built from 15 residues. The ends lost 6 bases at V and 9 bases at J; junction bases unmatched: 14. The germline gives CDR1 DFQATT, CDR2 SNEGSKA (reference sequence). The CDR3 reads CSAAFKGTSASEQFF. In DNA, the CDR3 is TGCAGTGCCGCGTTCAAGGGGACTAGCGCCAGTGAGCAGTTCTTC.

This clone was detected many times. The chain recombines TRBV5-5 with TRBJ2-1; possible D gene TRBD1, 5 bases. CDR1 and CDR2 (germline): SGHKS, YYEKEE (reference sequence). V lost 4 bases, J lost 0 bases, and 11 bases lay in between. The CDR3 loop spans 15 amino acids. The CDR3 sequence is CASSRTSPSYNEQFF. The CDR3 DNA follows: TGTGCCAGCAGCCGGACATCACCCTCCTACAATGAGCAGTTCTTC.

This clone was seen more than once but under ten times. The V gene is TRBV6-1, the J gene TRBJ2-1; TRBD2 matches at 7 bases. CDR3 length: 17 residues. Trimming removed 7 bases from V and 0 bases from J; junction bases left unmatched: 12. Germline V gives CDR1 MNHNS, CDR2 SASEGT. The CDR3 nucleotides are TGTGCCAGCATCACCATTGGGGGGAGGGGCTCCTACAATGAGCAGTTCTTC. Its protein product is CASITIGGRGSYNEQFF.

This clone was counted ten times or more. This chain's CDR3 is CASSSPRTGTGPGLGGYTF. The CDR3 DNA is TGCGCCAGCAGCTCCCCCAGAACGGGTACAGGGCCCGGTTTAGGCGGCTACACCTTC. The rearrangement uses TRBV5-1 and TRBJ1-2, with TRBD1 as a possible D gene (6 bases). The germline V and J ends were trimmed by 3 bases and 8 bases, with 32 bases remaining between them. CDR3 length equals 19 residues. The germline V gene encodes CDR1 SGHRS and CDR2 YFSETQ.

In its sample, this clone was seen many times. The V call is TRBV20-1, the J call TRBJ2-1; 7 bases match TRBD2. The V and J ends lost 0 bases and 9 bases, in that order; junction bases with no gene match: 11. Germline assignment: CDR1 DFQATT and CDR2 SNEGSKA (reference sequence). The CDR3 has 15 amino acids. In DNA form, the CDR3 reads TGCAGTGCTAGAGATGGTGTCGGACTAGGGTCTGAGCAGTTCTTC. Protein product: CSARDGVGLGSEQFF.

This clone was detected ten times or more. The CDR3 protein is CASSFPPGGGRDEQYF. CDR3 coding DNA: TGTGCCAGCAGCTTCCCCCCCGGGGGAGGGCGCGACGAGCAGTACTTC. This rearrangement joins TRBV11-2 to TRBJ2-7; 7 bases match TRBD2. The CDR3 extends over 16 amino acids. The junction had 13 bases not matched to a gene; V was cut back by 3 bases and J by 5 bases. CDR1 is SGHAT and CDR2 is FQNNGV in the germline V gene.

This clone came up many times. J is TRBJ2-1 and V is TRBV5-4, with TRBD2 matching 14 bases. The CDR3 has 16 amino acids. CDR1 SGHNT and CDR2 YYREEE come from the germline V gene (reference sequence). Losses at the gene ends were 3 bases for V and 6 bases for J; bases not matched to a gene: 5. The CDR3 DNA reads as TGTGCCAGCAGCTCGGGACTAGCGGGAGTAGGCAATGAGCAGTTCTTC. Its protein is CASSSGLAGVGNEQFF.

This clone came up many times. The gene calls are TRBV12-3 or TRBV12-4 and TRBJ2-7; the D gene is possibly TRBD2 (6 bases). The CDR3 is made up of 14 amino acids. V gave up 4 bases and J gave up 7 bases, with 17 bases separating them. The CDR3 sequence is CASSSGTSGGEQYF. The CDR3 region has the DNA TGTGCCAGCAGTTCGGGGACGTCTGGGGGGGAGCAGTACTTC.

This clone was seen many times. V usage is TRBV7-9 and J usage is TRBJ2-6; perhaps TRBD2 as D (5 bases). The V gene lost 8 bases and the J gene lost 0 bases, with 8 bases spanning the gap. Germline V gene sequence: CDR1 SEHNR, CDR2 FQNEAQ (reference sequence). The CDR3 covers 14 residues. Here the CDR3 DNA reads TGTGCCAGCGCGGAGGCCTCTGGGGCCAACGTCCTGACTTTC. This sequence encodes CASAEASGANVLTF.

This clone was observed many times. The gene calls are TRBV19 and TRBJ2-5; TRBD1 agrees at 8 bases. The CDR3 has 14 amino acids. Unmatched junction bases numbered 9, after V lost 7 bases and J lost 5 bases. CDR1 is LNHDA and CDR2 is SQIVND in the germline V gene (reference sequence). The CDR3 DNA follows: TGTGCCAGTACCCCGCAGGGGGCATCGGAGACCCAGTACTTC. This sequence encodes CASTPQGASETQYF.

This clone was detected a few times. This may come from a read error, since a much larger clone is one base off. This rearrangement joins TRBV6-2 or TRBV6-3 to TRBJ1-1, with D uncertain. Germline values: CDR1 MNHEY, CDR2 SVGEGT. The CDR3 runs to 13 residues. The V and J ends lost 9 bases and 2 bases respectively, with 13 bases between them. CDR3 region: CASGEKTNTEAFF. The CDR3 region has the DNA TGTGCCAGTGGTGAGAAAACCAACACTGAAGCTTTCTTT.

This chain connects TRBV20-1 to TRBJ2-7; 8 bases align to TRBD1. Trimming cost V 5 bases and J 6 bases; bases outside gene matches: 12. The CDR3 length is 14 residues. CDR1 and CDR2 (germline): DFQATT, SNEGSKA (reference sequence). The CDR3 loop is CSASLPDRGSEQYF. DNA of the CDR3: TGCAGTGCTTCCCTACCCGACAGGGGAAGCGAGCAGTACTTC.

This clone was seen a few times. V gene TRBV19 combines with J gene TRBJ2-7; maybe TRBD1 (5 bases). The CDR3 runs 12 residues. CDR1 and CDR2 (germline): LNHDA, SQIVND (reference sequence). Trimming left V 9 bases short and J 3 bases short, with 12 bases between. The CDR3 reads CASRFDSYEQYV. Here the CDR3 DNA reads TGTGCCAGCAGATTTGACAGCTACGAGCAGTACGTC.

The table lists this clone with a few counts. CDR3 sequence: CASNLNPGTGSYEQYF. CDR3 in DNA: TGTGCCAGCAATCTCAATCCCGGGACAGGGAGCTACGAGCAGTACTTC. The chain carries TRBV6-1 and TRBJ2-7, with TRBD1 identical over 9 bases. Germline CDR1 is MNHNS and CDR2 is SASEGT. The CDR3 is 16 residues long. J was trimmed by 3 bases and V by 7 bases; bases with no gene match: 13.